The next 30 T cell receptor beta chains were all read from a single sample in a study of PD-L1 blockade in urothelial cancer. Sequencing used immunoSEQ multiplex PCR; TCRdb keeps in-frame clones, though not all of them. The table records around 130,000 clones, approximately 84% of them present only once. Time point in this sample: pretreatment peripheral blood. This specimen was PBMCs, taken around atezolizumab (anti-PD-L1) treatment. The receptors come from a man in his fifties or sixties with urothelial cancer.

This chain links TRBV4-1 with TRBJ1-2; D may be TRBD1 (6 bases). The CDR3 consists of 15 residues. Trimming took 0 bases from V and 7 from J, leaving 15 bases between them. The V gene's germline CDR1 is MGHRA and CDR2 YSYEKL. The CDR3 spells CASSQETGLLRGYTF. The CDR3, as DNA: TGCGCCAGCAGCCAAGAGACAGGTCTTTTACGTGGCTACACCTTC.

The chain joins TRBV18 to TRBJ2-4; maybe TRBD2 (5 bases). The V end was cut by 2 bases, the J end by 1 base, with 9 bases between. Germline CDR1 KGHSH, CDR2 LQKENI. The CDR3 covers 15 residues. CDR3 region: CASSPVDLAKNIQYF. The CDR3, as DNA: TGTGCCAGCTCACCAGTGGACTTGGCCAAAAACATTCAGTACTTC. The full variable domain, rest sourced from reference TRBV18 and TRBJ2-4, is NAGVMQNPRHLVRRRGQEARLRCSPMKGHSHVYWYRQLPEEGLKFMVYLQKENIIDESGMPKERFSAEFPKEGPSILRIQQVVRGDSAAYFCASSPVDLAKNIQYFGAGTRLSVL.

The J gene is TRBJ2-2, the V gene TRBV10-3, with TRBD1 matching 7 bases. The CDR3 has 15 amino acids. Germline CDR1 and CDR2: ENHRY and SYGVKD. The V and J ends lost 0 bases and 4 bases, in that order; junction bases with no gene match: 2. CDR3 amino acids: CAISESGQVTGELFF. CDR3 sequence (DNA): TGTGCCATCAGTGAGTCCGGACAGGTCACCGGGGAGCTGTTTTTT.

V usage is TRBV28 and J usage is TRBJ2-6; maybe TRBD1 (5 bases). CDR3 length: 16 residues. Germline V gives CDR1 MDHEN, CDR2 SYDVKM. V lost 2 bases, J lost 2 bases, and 10 bases lay in between. For the CDR3, the DNA is TGTGCCAGCAGTTTAGCAGGGTACACTGGGGCCAACGTCCTGACTTTC. It codes for CASSLAGYTGANVLTF.

This chain links TRBV14 with TRBJ1-2; D unresolved. The germline V gene has CDR1 SGHDN and CDR2 FVKESK. The CDR3 runs to 13 residues. Trimming left V 0 bases short and J 7 bases short, with 9 bases between. In nucleotides, the CDR3 is TGTGCCAGCAGCCAAGATCGAGGGTTTGGCTACACCTTC. It codes for CASSQDRGFGYTF.

DNA for the CDR3: TGTGCCAGCAGTGAGCGTGGTTCATTTCGTGGCTACACCTTC. Its translation: CASSERGSFRGYTF. This chain connects TRBV28 to TRBJ1-2; D unresolved. The CDR3 covers 14 residues. The germline gives CDR1 MDHEN, CDR2 SYDVKM. With 5 bases removed from V and 7 bases from J, the gap between germline ends came to 17 bases.

The CDR3 loop is CASSLGVEPGSVQETQYF. The CDR3 DNA sequence: TGCGCCAGCAGCTTGGGAGTGGAACCGGGGTCGGTCCAAGAGACCCAGTACTTC. The chain is built from TRBV5-1 and TRBJ2-5, with a weak D call TRBD2 (5 bases). The CDR3 sequence is 18 residues long. Per germline, CDR1 SGHRS and CDR2 YFSETQ. With 0 bases removed from V and 1 base from J, the gap between germline ends came to 19 bases.

The chain links TRBV5-1 to TRBJ2-1; 7 nucleotides agree with TRBD2. V trimming: 0 bases; J trimming: 12 bases; junction bases outside the gene matches: 12. The germline CDR1 and CDR2 sequences are SGHRS and YFSETQ. The CDR3 extends over 15 amino acids. The CDR3 sequence: CASSLERSGAGGQFF. CDR3 coding DNA: TGCGCCAGCAGCTTGGAGCGAAGCGGGGCAGGTGGGCAGTTCTTC.

J is TRBJ1-5 and V is TRBV19; D possibly corresponds to TRBD1 (6 bases). Looked up from germline, CDR1 is LNHDA and CDR2 is SQIVND (reference sequence). V lost 7 bases to trimming and J lost 0 bases, with 22 bases between them. CDR3 length: 18 amino acids. CDR3 in DNA: TGTGCCAGTAAACCCGCCACAGGGCAGGTGAATAGCAATCAGCCCCAGCATTTT. Its protein is CASKPATGQVNSNQPQHF.

The V gene is TRBV7-2, the J gene TRBJ1-1; 8 bases agree with TRBD1. From germline, CDR1 is SGHTA and CDR2 FQGNSA. The CDR3 loop spans 13 amino acids. With V trimmed by 5 bases and J by 3 bases, 2 bases remained unmatched. CDR3 protein: CASSQDRDTEAFF. The DNA of the CDR3 is TGTGCCAGCAGCCAGGACAGGGACACTGAAGCTTTCTTT.

CDR3 protein: CASSPRGDYGYTF. The DNA of the CDR3 is TGCGCCAGCAGCCCCCGGGGGGACTATGGCTACACCTTC. This chain connects TRBV5-1 to TRBJ1-2; D is possibly TRBD1 (5 bases). There are 13 residues in the CDR3. Germline V gene lookup returns CDR1 SGHRS and CDR2 YFSETQ. V shed 4 bases and J shed 3 bases, with 10 bases lying between them. The whole variable domain, filled in from reference TRBV5-1 and TRBJ1-2, reads KAGVTQTPRYLIKTRGQQVTLSCSPISGHRSVSWYQQTPGQGLQFLFEYFSETQRNKGNFPGRFSGRQFSNSRSEMNVSTLELGDSALYLCASSPRGDYGYTFGSGTRLTVV.

This chain connects TRBV27 to TRBJ2-3; D is possibly TRBD1 (6 bases). Trimming removed 10 bases from V and 5 bases from J, with 16 bases in between. The CDR3 contains 13 residues. Germline assignment: CDR1 MNHEY and CDR2 SMNVEV (reference sequence). In DNA, the CDR3 is TGTGCCACCCACGGGCAGGGGATAGATACGCAGTATTTT. It encodes CATHGQGIDTQYF.

The rearrangement links TRBV27 to TRBJ1-1; D is uncertain. CDR3 length: 13 amino acids. Germline CDR1 and CDR2: MNHEY and SMNVEV (reference sequence). The V end lost 3 bases, the J end lost 1 base, and 6 bases lay between the germline ends. The CDR3 here is CASSFGKNTEAFF. The CDR3 bases are TGTGCCAGCAGTTTCGGGAAGAACACTGAAGCTTTCTTT.

The chain recombines TRBV30 with TRBJ1-4, with a weak D call TRBD1 (6 bases). The V and J ends lost 5 bases and 10 bases respectively, with 14 bases between them. The CDR3 sequence is 12 residues long. Germline CDR1 reads GTSNPN; CDR2 reads SVGIG (reference sequence). The CDR3 here is CAWQQGRRKLFF. CDR3 DNA: TGTGCCTGGCAACAGGGTCGTAGAAAACTGTTTTTT.

This clone was seen more than once but under ten times. The chain combines TRBV19 with TRBJ1-5; 7 nucleotides line up with TRBD1. CDR1 is LNHDA and CDR2 is SQIVND in the germline V gene (reference sequence). Unmatched junction bases numbered 12, after V lost 3 bases and J lost 4 bases. This CDR3 is built from 17 residues. The CDR3 bases are TGTGCCAGTAGTATTTCCCCCCTCGTGACAGGGAATCAGCCCCAGCATTTT. Protein product: CASSISPLVTGNQPQHF. Looking up the rest from reference TRBV19 and TRBJ1-5 gives the full variable domain: DGGITQSPKYLFRKEGQNVTLSCEQNLNHDAMYWYRQDPGQGLRLIYYSQIVNDFQKGDIAEGYSVSREKKESFPLTVTSAQKNPTAFYLCASSISPLVTGNQPQHFGDGTRLSIL.

This clone has only one observation. The chain combines TRBV6-1 with TRBJ1-3; possibly TRBD1 for D (6 bases). The V gene lost 1 base and the J gene lost 4 bases, with 8 bases spanning the gap. The germline gives CDR1 MNHNS, CDR2 SASEGT. The CDR3 covers 14 residues. CDR3 amino acids: CASSEGQAGNTIYF. The DNA for the CDR3 is TGTGCCAGCAGTGAAGGACAGGCCGGAAACACCATATATTTT.

This clone was counted many times. This chain joins TRBV30 and TRBJ1-4; D gene ambiguous. CDR1 is GTSNPN, CDR2 SVGIG, per germline (reference sequence). V lost 2 bases and J lost 3, with 10 bases in between. The CDR3 is 14 residues long. The CDR3 nucleotides are TGTGCCTGGAGTATCGGCGGGCCTAATGAAAAACTGTTTTTT. This codes for CAWSIGGPNEKLFF.

V and J are TRBV7-9 and TRBJ2-7; 8 nucleotides line up with TRBD2. Germline CDR1 is SEHNR and CDR2 is FQNEAQ (reference sequence). After removal of 0 bases from V and 5 bases from J, the junction contained 6 bases not matched to a gene. The length of the CDR3 is 15 residues. For the CDR3, the DNA is TGTGCCAGCAGCTTAGCGACAGCGGGAGTCCACGAGCAGTACTTC. Translating it yields CASSLATAGVHEQYF.

This chain uses TRBV30 with TRBJ2-1; 10 bases are shared with TRBD1. The J segment lost 8 bases and the V segment lost 1 base, leaving 2 bases of the junction unmatched. Per germline, CDR1 GTSNPN and CDR2 SVGIG (reference sequence). The CDR3 loop spans 13 amino acids. Here the CDR3 DNA reads TGTGCCTGGAGTGGGGACAGGGGCCATGAGCAGTTCTTC. This codes for CAWSGDRGHEQFF.

This clone occurred a few times. The chain links TRBV7-9 to TRBJ2-4, with 7 bases matching TRBD1. V lost 5 bases and J lost 5; bases outside the gene matches: 12. Germline lookup yields CDR1 SEHNR and CDR2 FQNEAQ (reference sequence). The CDR3 is 16 residues long. The CDR3 region is CASSQRGTVAENIQYF. The CDR3 nucleotides are TGTGCCAGCAGCCAAAGAGGGACAGTAGCTGAAAACATTCAGTACTTC.

The chain employs TRBV29-1 and TRBJ1-1; 8 bases match TRBD1. The V and J ends lost 7 bases and 5 bases, in that order; junction bases with no gene match: 6. CDR1 is SQVTM, CDR2 ANQGSEA, per germline. The CDR3 spans 12 residues. CDR3 sequence (DNA): TGCAGCGCTCGGGACAGGCATACTGAAGCTTTCTTT. As protein: CSARDRHTEAFF. The full variable domain, rest sourced from reference TRBV29-1 and TRBJ1-1, is SAVISQKPSRDICQRGTSLTIQCQVDSQVTMMFWYRQQPGQSLTLIATANQGSEATYESGFVIDKFPISRPNLTFSTLTVSNMSPEDSSIYLCSARDRHTEAFFGQGTRLTVV.

The chain carries TRBV30 and TRBJ1-4; D is unclear. Germline CDR1 is GTSNPN and CDR2 is SVGIG (reference sequence). The length of the CDR3 is 14 residues. Deletions cut 0 bases from V and 7 bases from J, with 12 bases between. The chain's CDR3 is CAWSVPHGGEKLFF. The CDR3 DNA follows: TGTGCCTGGAGTGTACCCCACGGCGGTGAAAAACTGTTTTTT. Based on the CDR3 plus reference TRBV30 and TRBJ1-4, the full variable domain is SQTIHQWPATLVQPVGSPLSLECTVEGTSNPNLYWYRQAAGRGLQLLFYSVGIGQISSEVPQNLSASRPQDRQFILSSKKLLLSDSGFYLCAWSVPHGGEKLFFGSGTQLSVL.

This clone was recorded a few times. The chain joins TRBV19 to TRBJ2-7; D unresolved. Trimming stripped 4 bases from V and 6 bases from J, with 7 bases between. The CDR3 has 11 residues. Germline assignment: CDR1 LNHDA and CDR2 SQIVND (reference sequence). This CDR3 reads CASSSGLEQYF. CDR3 coding DNA: TGTGCCAGTAGTAGTGGGCTCGAGCAGTACTTC.

The rearrangement joins TRBV5-1 to TRBJ2-1; possibly TRBD2 for D (6 bases). Germline CDR1 is SGHRS and CDR2 is YFSETQ. V gave up 0 bases and J gave up 6 bases, with 10 bases separating them. The CDR3 loop spans 14 amino acids. CDR3 sequence reads: CASSLGTSPNEQFF. Written as DNA, the CDR3 is TGCGCCAGCAGCTTGGGAACTAGCCCCAATGAGCAGTTCTTC.

This chain links TRBV5-8 with TRBJ2-7; the match to TRBD1 covers 8 bases. Germline CDR1 is SGHTS and CDR2 is YDEGEE. J lost 3 bases, V lost 0 bases, and 5 bases had no gene match. This CDR3 is 15 amino acids long. The CDR3 sequence: CASSLGATGVYEQYF. The DNA for the CDR3 is TGTGCCAGCAGCTTGGGGGCGACAGGGGTCTACGAGCAGTACTTC.

This chain uses TRBV6-4 with TRBJ2-1, with D possibly being TRBD2 (6 bases). The CDR3 extends over 16 amino acids. Germline V gene sequence: CDR1 MRHNA, CDR2 SNTAGT. Between the trimmed V and J ends, which lost 3 bases and 0 bases, there was a span of 12 bases. For the CDR3, the DNA is TGTGCCAGCAGTGAGAGGCGGGGTAGCTCCTACAATGAGCAGTTCTTC. It encodes CASSERRGSSYNEQFF.

V usage is TRBV7-9 and J usage is TRBJ1-6, with D hard to call. Trimming removed 1 base from V and 6 bases from J, with 10 bases in between. Germline CDR1 and CDR2: SEHNR and FQNEAQ (reference sequence). This CDR3 is built from 15 residues. CDR3 in amino acids: CASSLGPGSNSPLHF. Written as DNA, the CDR3 is TGTGCCAGCAGCTTAGGCCCGGGTAGTAATTCACCCCTCCACTTT.

The genes are TRBV16 and TRBJ2-1, with D possibly matching TRBD2 (5 bases). The CDR3 sequence is 13 residues long. Germline V CDR1 and CDR2: KGHSY, FQNENV. The V and J ends lost 5 bases and 10 bases respectively, with 15 bases between them. The CDR3 spells CASSSMGSSEQFF. The CDR3 DNA reads TGTGCCAGCAGCTCGATGGGGAGCTCGGAGCAGTTCTTC.

The chain joins TRBV7-8 to TRBJ2-1; no reliable D call. CDR1 is SGHVS, CDR2 FQNEAQ, per germline. Trimming removed 5 bases at V and 0 bases at J, with 5 bases between. CDR3 length equals 13 residues. The CDR3 loop reads CASSLGSYNEQFF. CDR3 in DNA: TGTGCCAGCAGCCTCGGCTCCTACAATGAGCAGTTCTTC.

The chain couples TRBV6-6 to TRBJ2-7, with D possibly being TRBD2 (5 bases). Per germline, CDR1 MNHNY and CDR2 SVGAGI (reference sequence). There are 13 residues in the CDR3. With 6 bases removed from V and 4 bases from J, the gap between germline ends came to 13 bases. The CDR3 region has the DNA TGTGCCAGCAGCAGAGGCCCGGGATACGAGCAGTACTTC. This sequence encodes CASSRGPGYEQYF.